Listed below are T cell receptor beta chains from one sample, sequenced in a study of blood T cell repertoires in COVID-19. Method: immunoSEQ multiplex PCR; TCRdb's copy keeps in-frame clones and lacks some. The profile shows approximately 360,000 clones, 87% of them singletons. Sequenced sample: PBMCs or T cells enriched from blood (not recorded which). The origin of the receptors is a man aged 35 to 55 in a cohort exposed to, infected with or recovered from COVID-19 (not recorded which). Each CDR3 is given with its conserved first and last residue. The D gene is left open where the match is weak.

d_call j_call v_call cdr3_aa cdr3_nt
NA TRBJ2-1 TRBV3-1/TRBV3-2 CASSQGRSVEQFF TGTGCCAGCAGCCAAGGTCGTTCTGTTGAGCAGTTCTTC
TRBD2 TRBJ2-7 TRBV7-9 CASRRAGGEYEQYF TGTGCCAGCAGAAGGGCGGGAGGAGAGTACGAGCAGTACTTC
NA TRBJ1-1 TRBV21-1 CASSKDSSNTEAFF TGTGCCAGCAGCAAGGACAGCTCGAACACTGAAGCTTTCTTT
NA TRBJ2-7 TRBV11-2 CASSLEYGDNYEQYF TGTGCCAGCAGCTTAGAGTACGGGGACAACTACGAGCAGTACTTC
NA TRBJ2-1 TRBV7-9 CASSIRDSSEQFF TGTGCCAGCAGCATCCGGGACTCCAGTGAGCAGTTCTTC
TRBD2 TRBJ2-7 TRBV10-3 CAISEAGLAVPSYEQYF TGTGCCATCAGTGAGGCGGGACTAGCGGTTCCCTCCTACGAGCAGTACTTC
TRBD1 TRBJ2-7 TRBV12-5 CASGPGQGAREQYF TGTGCTAGTGGACCAGGACAGGGGGCGAGGGAGCAGTACTTC
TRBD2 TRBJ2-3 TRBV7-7 CASSAGLAGGQDTQYF TGTGCCAGCAGCGCAGGACTAGCGGGAGGGCAGGATACGCAGTATTTT
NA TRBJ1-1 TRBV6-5 CASRTGHSNTEAFF TGTGCCAGCAGGACAGGACACTCCAACACTGAAGCTTTCTTT
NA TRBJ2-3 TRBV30 CASLTRIANTQYF TGTGCCTCCTTGACGAGAATAGCGAATACGCAGTATTTT
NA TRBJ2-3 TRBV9 CASSYGESTQYF TGTGCCAGCAGCTACGGGGAGAGTACGCAGTATTTT
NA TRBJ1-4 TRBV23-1 CASSQSSGGNEKLFF TGCGCCAGCAGTCAATCGAGTGGAGGTAATGAAAAACTGTTTTTT
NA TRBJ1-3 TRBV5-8 CASSFVSGQTVSGNTIYF TGTGCCAGCAGCTTTGTTAGCGGTCAGACCGTCTCTGGAAACACCATATATTTT
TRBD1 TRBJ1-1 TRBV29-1 CSAQGQMNTEAFF TGCAGCGCCCAGGGACAGATGAACACTGAAGCTTTCTTT
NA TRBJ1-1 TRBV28 CASSLGGRPDEAFF TGTGCCAGCAGTTTAGGGGGGAGGCCCGATGAAGCTTTCTTT
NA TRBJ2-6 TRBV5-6 CASRRGPTGANVLTF TGTGCCAGCAGACGCGGGCCAACTGGGGCCAACGTCCTGACTTTC